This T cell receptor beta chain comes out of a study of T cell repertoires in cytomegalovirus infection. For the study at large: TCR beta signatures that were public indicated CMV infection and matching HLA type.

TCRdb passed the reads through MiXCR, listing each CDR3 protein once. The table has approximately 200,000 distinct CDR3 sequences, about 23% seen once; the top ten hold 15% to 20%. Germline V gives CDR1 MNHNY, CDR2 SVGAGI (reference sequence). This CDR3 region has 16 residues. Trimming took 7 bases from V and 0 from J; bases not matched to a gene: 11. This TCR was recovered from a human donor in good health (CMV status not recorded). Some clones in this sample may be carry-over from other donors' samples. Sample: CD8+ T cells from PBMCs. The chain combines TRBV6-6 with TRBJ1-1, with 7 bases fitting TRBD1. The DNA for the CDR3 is TGTGCCAGCACCCTGGGAACAGGGGCAATGAACACTGAAGCTTTCTTT. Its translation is CASTLGTGAMNTEAFF.